This T cell receptor (delta chain) appears in the sequencing data of a study of gamma-delta T cells after stem cell transplantation. TCRdb repeated clone calling on the RT-PCR reads with CATT. The sample records 1,500 to 2,000 delta-chain clones, about 15% being singletons. CDR3 length equals 19 residues. The V segment lost 0 bases and the J segment 0 bases; nucleotides outside the gene matches: 7. Germline values: CDR1 GEAIGNYY, CDR2 EKD. By share, this clone counts as medium-sized. The sequenced material came from gamma-delta T cells. This clonotype was sampled from a human donor. It is not recorded whose cells these are; they may come from a transplant donor. The chain carries TRDV2 and TRDJ3, with 7 bases fitting TRDD3. CDR3 residues: CACDTLGDSSSWDTRQMFF. CDR3 sequence (DNA): TGTGCCTGTGACACCCTTGGGGATAGCAGCTCCTGGGACACCCGACAGATGTTTTTC.